This T cell receptor beta chain stems from a study of monozygotic twins with cystic fibrosis. Study conclusions and caveats: Co-twins had the most similar V usage for 13 of 16 pairs, J for 8. The repertoire was suggested to be naive-dominated, clonality median about 0.0095. Age, concordance and disease severity did not associate with shared CDR3 numbers.

Note on this clone: The antigen is unknown.

Using immunoSEQ multiplex PCR, the repertoire was profiled, and TCRdb retains in-frame clones only, with some absent. Here the sample spans 14,000 to 15,000 clones, 85% being singletons. The receptor was derived from a boy between 5 and 17 years old with cystic fibrosis. The sample comprised blood.

The CDR3 region is CASSQRRTGDNEQFF. The CDR3, as DNA: TGTGCCAGCAGCCAGAGACGTACAGGGGACAATGAGCAGTTCTTC. The chain has TRBV16 and TRBJ2-1; 7 bases map to TRBD1. CDR3 length: 15 residues. V was clipped by 3 bases and J by 5 bases; unmatched bases: 7. Looked up from germline, CDR1 is KGHSY and CDR2 is FQNENV. Looking up the rest from reference TRBV16 and TRBJ2-1 gives the full variable domain: GEEVAQTPKHLVRGEGQKAKLYCAPIKGHSYVFWYQQVLKNEFKFLISFQNENVFDETGMPKERFSAKCLPNSPCSLEIQATKLEDSAVYFCASSQRRTGDNEQFFGPGTRLTVL.